This TCR beta chain was documented in a study of OX40 agonist ivuxolimab in advanced cancers. In the study overall: Patients enrolled in dose escalation were diagnosed with hepatocellular carcinoma, melanoma, renal cell or head and neck cancer.

This CDR3 spans 14 amino acids. CDR1 is MNHNS and CDR2 is SASEGT in the germline V gene. Trimming pared 5 bases from V and 0 bases from J, leaving 5 bases between. This clone was observed once. Additional DNA sequences in this sample encode the identical CDR3. Clones were sequenced by immunoSEQ multiplex PCR, and TCRdb holds only the in-frame ones, with some missing. This sample has some 64,000 clones, with around nine tenths found just once. V and J are TRBV6-1 and TRBJ2-6; D not certain. The sequence was collected from an adult with an advanced solid tumor such as melanoma, head and neck, liver or kidney cancer. This sample comprised CD4+ or CD8+ T cells sorted from blood, obtained in a trial of the OX40 agonist ivuxolimab. The CDR3 sequence: CASSSSSGANVLTF. The CDR3 DNA reads as TGTGCCAGCAGTAGTTCCTCTGGGGCCAACGTCCTGACTTTC.